What follows describes a single T cell receptor (beta chain). What it binds is unknown. PCR employed 60 Vbeta and 13 Jbeta primers. Assay: immunoSEQ multiplex PCR; the TCRdb copy retains only in-frame clones and omits some. The table includes 95,000 to 150,000 clones, around 85% detected once. The data were taken from a study of cytomegalovirus exposure and HLA in healthy donors. Study-level results: Indistinguishable V segments, including TRBV6-2 and TRBV6-3, were excluded. Certain sequence variants were highly shared and formed a cluster, and this cluster was likely a sequencing artifact. In terms of immune exposure information, only CMV serostatus was available. Usually a TCR sequence was rare, but some public TCRs were found in many donors.

The trim removed 4 bases at V and 4 bases at J, leaving 10 bases unmatched. Per germline, CDR1 SGHRS and CDR2 YFSETQ. The CDR3 has 15 amino acids. This TCR was recovered from a man aged 25 to 45 in good health and CMV-seronegative. The sample was PBMCs. This rearrangement joins TRBV5-1 to TRBJ1-2, with 7 positions matching TRBD1. The CDR3 nucleotides are TGCGCCAGCAGCCTCGGACAGGCCCTAGGCTATGGCTACACCTTC. Translation gives CASSLGQALGYGYTF. The variable domain in full, completed from reference TRBV5-1 and TRBJ1-2, reads KAGVTQTPRYLIKTRGQQVTLSCSPISGHRSVSWYQQTPGQGLQFLFEYFSETQRNKGNFPGRFSGRQFSNSRSEMNVSTLELGDSALYLCASSLGQALGYGYTFGSGTRLTVV.